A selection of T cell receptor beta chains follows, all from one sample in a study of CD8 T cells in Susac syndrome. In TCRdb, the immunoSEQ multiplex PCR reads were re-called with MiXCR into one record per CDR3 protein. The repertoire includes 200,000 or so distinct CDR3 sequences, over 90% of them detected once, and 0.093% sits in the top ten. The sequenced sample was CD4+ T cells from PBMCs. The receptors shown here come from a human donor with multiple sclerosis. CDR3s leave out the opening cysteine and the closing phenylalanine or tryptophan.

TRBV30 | AWSVGQGSNQPQH
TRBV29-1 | SVRGSTYGYT
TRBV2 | ASSEYQGKVNQPQH
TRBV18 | ASSLSGGRNEQF
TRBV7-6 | ASSPGTGGFGAF
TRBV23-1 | ASRSTGNGYT
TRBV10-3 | AISGTGNQPQH
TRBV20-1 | SARNIIFAYEQY
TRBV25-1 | ASRDYRGEGSYEQY
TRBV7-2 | ASSSGRLSDNSPLH
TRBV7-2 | ASSHNSNQPQH
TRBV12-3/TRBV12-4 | ASTATGRGYNEQF
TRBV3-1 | ASSQDGGMNTEAF
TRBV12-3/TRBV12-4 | ASSKTGAGNTIY
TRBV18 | ASSPGVTDTQY
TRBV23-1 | ASSQYLPRDSYEQY
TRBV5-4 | ASSDPTGTGT
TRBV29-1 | SVENSRETQY
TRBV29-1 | SVPRDTEDGEAF